These 2 T cell receptor beta chains came from one sample sequenced in a study of shared clonotypes between healthy human individuals. TCRdb keeps only in-frame clones here, not all; method: immunoSEQ multiplex PCR. The profile shows 2.5 million or so clones, 85% to 95% of them singletons. Source material: naive CD4+ T cells sorted from blood. Stated subset: CD45RA+ positively selected. The source is a man younger than 35 in good health.

CDR3 DNA sequence: TGTGCCAGCAGTTTTAATGACCTCGGGACAGGGGTCGGATCTGGGGCCAACGTCCTGACTTTC. Its protein is CASSFNDLGTGVGSGANVLTF. This chain connects TRBV27 to TRBJ2-6; 10 positions match TRBD1. The CDR3 sequence is 21 residues long. CDR1 is MNHEY and CDR2 is SMNVEV in the germline V gene (reference sequence). Trimming took 3 bases from V and 1 from J; bases not matched to a gene: 15.

The J gene is TRBJ1-1, the V gene TRBV10-2; the D gene is possibly TRBD1 (6 bases). CDR3 size: 14 residues. V lost 7 bases and J lost 2, with 14 bases in between. CDR1 and CDR2 (germline): WSHSY, SAAADI. The CDR3 coding sequence is TGCGCCAGCAAGCCGGGACAAGTTAACACTGAAGCTTTCTTT. Residues: CASKPGQVNTEAFF.